Listed below are T cell receptor beta chains from one sample, sequenced in a study of T cell responses to AZD1222 COVID-19 vaccine. Profiled with immunoSEQ multiplex PCR; TCRdb holds only in-frame clones, not every one. The sample consists of around 140,000 clones, 80% to 95% of them appearing once. The specimen was peripheral blood, collected 28 days after the second AZD1222 dose. These receptors were taken from an adult who received the AZD1222 COVID-19 vaccine. CDR3s include the opening cysteine and the closing phenylalanine or tryptophan. A D gene is named only where the DNA matches it firmly. Only part of the rows carry a size: once, few, many, or a class if the clone is expanded.

>NA|TRBV19|TRBD1|TRBJ2-2
CASNRGVETGELFF
TGTGCCAGTAACAGGGGAGTGGAGACCGGGGAGCTGTTTTTT
>NA|TRBV19|NA|TRBJ1-2
CASRGAADYGYTF
TGTGCCAGTAGAGGGGCAGCCGACTATGGCTACACCTTC
>NA|TRBV3-1/TRBV3-2|TRBD1|TRBJ1-6
CASSPGTENSPLHF
TGTGCCAGCAGTCCCGGGACAGAGAATTCACCCCTCCACTTT
>NA|TRBV5-1|NA|TRBJ2-2
CASSLPRGADGELFF
TGCGCCAGCAGCTTGCCTAGGGGGGCTGATGGGGAGCTGTTTTTT
>NA|TRBV19|NA|TRBJ2-1
CATLEYNEQFF
TGTGCCACACTAGAGTACAATGAGCAGTTCTTC
>NA|TRBV7-8|TRBD1|TRBJ2-2
CASSLSGQTVSLGELFF
TGTGCCAGCAGCTTGTCGGGACAGACGGTTTCTCTCGGGGAGCTGTTTTTT
>NA|TRBV5-1|NA|TRBJ2-7
CASSLDRLEQYF
TGCGCCAGCAGCCTCGACAGGCTCGAGCAGTACTTC
>NA|TRBV5-1|NA|TRBJ2-1
CASSLAPGGSSYNEQFF
TGCGCCAGCAGCTTGGCTCCCGGCGGAAGCTCCTACAATGAGCAGTTCTTC
>NA|TRBV7-9|TRBD1|TRBJ1-6
CASSPDRVFTYNSPLHF
TGTGCCAGCAGCCCCGACAGGGTATTCACCTATAATTCACCCCTCCACTTT
>NA|TRBV18|NA|TRBJ1-5
CASRGQGNQPQHF
TGTGCCAGTCGTGGGCAGGGCAATCAGCCCCAGCATTTT
>NA|TRBV7-2|TRBD1|TRBJ1-5
CASSFGGQVNQPQHF
TGTGCCAGCAGCTTTGGGGGACAGGTCAATCAGCCCCAGCATTTT
>NA|TRBV19|NA|TRBJ1-5
CASSMGSGAGSNQPQHF
TGTGCCAGTAGTATGGGCTCGGGGGCCGGTAGCAATCAGCCCCAGCATTTT
>NA|TRBV6-5|TRBD1|TRBJ2-7
CASSQQDRGHYEQYF
TGTGCCAGCAGCCAACAGGACAGGGGGCACTACGAGCAGTACTTC
>NA|TRBV3-1/TRBV3-2|TRBD1|TRBJ1-1
CASSQVRTGANTEAFF
TGTGCCAGCAGCCAAGTCCGGACAGGGGCGAACACTGAAGCTTTCTTT
>NA|TRBV7-2|NA|TRBJ2-1
CASSLVASHEQFF
TGTGCCAGCAGCTTGGTAGCTAGCCATGAGCAGTTCTTC
>NA|TRBV18|NA|TRBJ2-7
CASSPGEIGTDTYEQYF
TGTGCCAGCTCACCAGGGGAAATAGGGACGGACACCTACGAGCAGTACTTC
>few|TRBV6-4|NA|TRBJ2-3
CASSDSAGSTDTQYF
TGTGCCAGCAGTGACTCCGCGGGATCCACAGATACGCAGTATTTT
>NA|TRBV6-5|TRBD1|TRBJ2-7
CASSYSGQGVAYEQYF
TGTGCCAGCAGTTACTCAGGACAGGGGGTGGCCTACGAGCAGTACTTC
>NA|TRBV5-4|TRBD1|TRBJ2-7
CASSSRQGTYEQYF
TGTGCCAGCAGCTCCCGACAGGGGACCTACGAGCAGTACTTC
>once|TRBV7-2|NA|TRBJ1-1
CASSLNIIRAEAFF
TGTGCCAGCAGCTTAAACATTATAAGGGCTGAAGCTTTCTTT
>NA|TRBV27|TRBD1|TRBJ2-3
CASSYPGQGSDTQYF
TGTGCCAGCAGTTATCCGGGACAGGGGTCAGATACGCAGTATTTT
>NA|TRBV19|NA|TRBJ2-2
CASSRRGGTGELFF
TGTGCCAGTAGTAGGAGGGGGGGCACCGGGGAGCTGTTTTTT
>few|TRBV24-1|NA|TRBJ1-5
CATSDSRASYSNQPQHF
TGTGCCACCAGTGATTCAAGGGCGAGTTATAGCAATCAGCCCCAGCATTTT
>NA|TRBV28|NA|TRBJ1-2
CASSLEGNYGYTF
TGTGCCAGCAGTTTAGAGGGCAACTATGGCTACACCTTC
>NA|TRBV7-2|NA|TRBJ2-7
CASSTALHEQYF
TGTGCCAGCAGCACTGCTCTCCACGAGCAGTACTTC
>NA|TRBV28|NA|TRBJ1-4
CASSLLQGFGEKLFF
TGTGCCAGCAGTCTCCTCCAGGGGTTTGGTGAAAAACTGTTTTTT
>NA|TRBV7-9|NA|TRBJ2-7
CASSNTGGEQYF
TGTGCCAGCAGCAACACTGGTGGAGAGCAGTACTTC
>NA|TRBV28|NA|TRBJ2-5
CASSLSGIYQETQYF
TGTGCCAGCAGTTTATCAGGGATTTATCAAGAGACCCAGTACTTC
>NA|TRBV12-5|NA|TRBJ2-1
CASDDALRVEGLNEQFF
TGTGCTAGTGACGATGCCCTTAGAGTAGAGGGGTTAAATGAGCAGTTCTTC
>NA|TRBV19|TRBD1|TRBJ2-4
CASSTGTGASPQYF
TGTGCCAGTAGTACCGGGACAGGAGCTTCCCCTCAGTACTTC
>NA|TRBV5-1|NA|TRBJ1-1
CASSLYSTNTEAFF
TGCGCCAGCAGCTTGTACTCCACGAACACTGAAGCTTTCTTT
>NA|TRBV19|NA|TRBJ2-1
CASSAPQHEQFF
TGTGCCAGTAGTGCCCCCCAGCATGAGCAGTTCTTC
>NA|TRBV9|TRBD2|TRBJ2-2
CASSVGASGNPTGELFF
TGTGCCAGCAGCGTAGGTGCAAGCGGGAATCCCACCGGGGAGCTGTTTTTT
>NA|TRBV7-9|NA|TRBJ1-1
CASSLAYTGPEAFF
TGTGCCAGCAGCTTAGCGTATACAGGACCTGAAGCTTTCTTT
>NA|TRBV19|TRBD2|TRBJ2-1
CASSMLAGPVYNEQFF
TGTGCCAGTAGTATGCTAGCGGGACCGGTCTACAATGAGCAGTTCTTC
>NA|TRBV9|NA|TRBJ2-3
CASSAALEDTQYF
TGTGCCAGCAGCGCCGCCTTAGAAGATACGCAGTATTTT
>NA|TRBV28|NA|TRBJ1-1
CAVFKRRVTEAFF
TGTGCCGTTTTCAAGAGGAGGGTCACTGAAGCTTTCTTT
>NA|TRBV19|NA|TRBJ1-2
CASGDTFFYGYTF
TGTGCCAGTGGGGACACCTTTTTCTATGGCTACACCTTC
>NA|TRBV7-2|NA|TRBJ1-2
CASSYDSNYGYTF
TGTGCCAGCAGCTACGACAGTAACTATGGCTACACCTTC
>few|TRBV14|TRBD2|TRBJ2-2
CASSPAGTSSTTGELFF
TGTGCCAGCAGCCCAGCCGGGACTAGCAGTACGACCGGGGAGCTGTTTTTT
>NA|TRBV7-2|NA|TRBJ2-7
CASSLVGVYEQYF
TGTGCCAGCAGCTTAGTTGGGGTGTACGAGCAGTACTTC
>NA|TRBV6-5|NA|TRBJ1-5
CASSPGGGGNQPQHF
TGTGCCAGCAGCCCGGGGGGGGGTGGCAATCAGCCCCAGCATTTT
>once|TRBV3-1/TRBV3-2|NA|TRBJ1-5
CASSQENQPQHF
TGTGCCAGCAGCCAAGAGAATCAGCCCCAGCATTTT